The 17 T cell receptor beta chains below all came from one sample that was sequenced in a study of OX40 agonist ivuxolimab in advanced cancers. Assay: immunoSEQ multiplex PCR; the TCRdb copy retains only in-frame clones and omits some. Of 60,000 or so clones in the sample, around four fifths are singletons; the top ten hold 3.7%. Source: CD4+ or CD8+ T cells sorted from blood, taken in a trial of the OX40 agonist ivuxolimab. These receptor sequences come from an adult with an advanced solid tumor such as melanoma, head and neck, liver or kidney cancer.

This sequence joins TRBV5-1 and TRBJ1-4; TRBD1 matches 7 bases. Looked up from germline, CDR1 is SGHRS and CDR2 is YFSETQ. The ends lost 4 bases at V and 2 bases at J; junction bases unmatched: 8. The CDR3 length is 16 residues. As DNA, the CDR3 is TGCGCCAGCAGCAAGACAGACAGGGCGACTAATGAAAAACTGTTTTTT. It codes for CASSKTDRATNEKLFF.

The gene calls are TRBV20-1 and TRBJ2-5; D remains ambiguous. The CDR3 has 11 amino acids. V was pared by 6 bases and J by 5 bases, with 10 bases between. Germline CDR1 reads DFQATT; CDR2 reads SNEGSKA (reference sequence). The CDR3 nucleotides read TGCAGTGCCACGGGTGGTGAGACCCAGTACTTC. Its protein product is CSATGGETQYF.

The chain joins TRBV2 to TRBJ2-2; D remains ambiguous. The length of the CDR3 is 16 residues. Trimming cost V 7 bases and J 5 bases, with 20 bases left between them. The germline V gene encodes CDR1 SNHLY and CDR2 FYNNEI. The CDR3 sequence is CASTLLPEGITGELFF. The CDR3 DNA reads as TGTGCCAGCACCCTTTTACCGGAAGGGATAACCGGGGAGCTGTTTTTT.

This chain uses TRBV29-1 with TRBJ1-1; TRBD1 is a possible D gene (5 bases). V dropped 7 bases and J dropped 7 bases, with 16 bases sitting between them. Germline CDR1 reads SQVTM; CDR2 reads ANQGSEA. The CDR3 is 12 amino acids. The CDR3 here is CSGFGHSFEAFF. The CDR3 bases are TGCAGCGGCTTTGGACATTCCTTTGAAGCTTTCTTT.

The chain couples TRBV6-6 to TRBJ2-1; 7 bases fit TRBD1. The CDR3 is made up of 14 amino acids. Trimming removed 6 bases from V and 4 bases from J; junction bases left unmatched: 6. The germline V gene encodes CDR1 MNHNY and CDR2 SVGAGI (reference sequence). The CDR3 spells CASSSGGAYNEQFF. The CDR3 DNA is TGTGCCAGCAGCTCAGGGGGAGCGTACAATGAGCAGTTCTTC.

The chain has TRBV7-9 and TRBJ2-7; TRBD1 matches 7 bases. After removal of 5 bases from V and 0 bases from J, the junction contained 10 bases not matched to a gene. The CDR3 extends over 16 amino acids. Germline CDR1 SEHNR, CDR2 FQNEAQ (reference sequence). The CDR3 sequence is CASSEETGWNSYEQYF. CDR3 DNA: TGTGCCAGCAGCGAGGAGACAGGGTGGAACTCCTACGAGCAGTACTTC. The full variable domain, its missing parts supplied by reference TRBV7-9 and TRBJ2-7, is DTGVSQNPRHKITKRGQNVTFRCDPISEHNRLYWYRQTLGQGPEFLTYFQNEAQLEKSRLLSDRFSAERPKGSFSTLEIQRTEQGDSAMYLCASSEETGWNSYEQYFGPGTRLTVT.

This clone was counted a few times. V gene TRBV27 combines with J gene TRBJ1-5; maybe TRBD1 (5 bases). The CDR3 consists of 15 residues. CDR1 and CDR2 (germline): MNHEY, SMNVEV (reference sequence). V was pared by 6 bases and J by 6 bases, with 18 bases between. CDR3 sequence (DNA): TGTGCCAGCAGACCCGGGACCTCTTCGGCTCAGCCCCAGCATTTT. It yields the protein CASRPGTSSAQPQHF.

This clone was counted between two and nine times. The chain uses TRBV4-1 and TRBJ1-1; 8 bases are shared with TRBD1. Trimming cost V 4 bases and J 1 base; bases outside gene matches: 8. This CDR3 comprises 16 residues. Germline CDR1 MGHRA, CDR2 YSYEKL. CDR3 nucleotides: TGCGCCAGCAGCCGGGAGGACAGGGCGGGGAACACTGAAGCTTTCTTT. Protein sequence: CASSREDRAGNTEAFF.

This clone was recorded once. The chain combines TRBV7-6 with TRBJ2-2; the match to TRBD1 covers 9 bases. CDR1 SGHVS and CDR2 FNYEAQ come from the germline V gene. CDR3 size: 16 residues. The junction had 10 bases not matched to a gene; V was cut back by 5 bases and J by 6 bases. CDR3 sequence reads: CASSPGTGWVAGELFF. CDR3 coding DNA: TGTGCCAGCAGCCCTGGGACAGGGTGGGTGGCCGGGGAGCTGTTTTTT.

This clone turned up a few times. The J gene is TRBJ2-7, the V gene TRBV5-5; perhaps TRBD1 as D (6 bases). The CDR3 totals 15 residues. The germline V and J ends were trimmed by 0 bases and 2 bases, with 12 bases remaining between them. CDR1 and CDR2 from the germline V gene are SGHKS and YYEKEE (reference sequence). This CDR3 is CASSLDIRGPYEQYF. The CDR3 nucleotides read TGTGCCAGCAGCTTGGACATCAGGGGCCCCTACGAGCAGTACTTC.

This chain's CDR3 is CASRTGDGYTF. The CDR3 DNA reads TGTGCCAGCAGGACAGGGGACGGCTACACCTTC. The chain couples TRBV4-2 to TRBJ1-2; 8 positions agree with TRBD1. V lost 6 bases to trimming and J lost 8 bases; unmatched junction nucleotides: 2. The length of the CDR3 is 11 residues. Germline assignment: CDR1 LGHNA and CDR2 YNFKEQ.

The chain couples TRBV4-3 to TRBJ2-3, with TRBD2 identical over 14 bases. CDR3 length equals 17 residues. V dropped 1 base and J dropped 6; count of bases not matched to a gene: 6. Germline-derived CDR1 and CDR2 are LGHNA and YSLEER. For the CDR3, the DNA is TGCGCCAGCAGCCAAGGACTAGCGGGAGGGCCAGGGGATACGCAGTATTTT. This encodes CASSQGLAGGPGDTQYF.

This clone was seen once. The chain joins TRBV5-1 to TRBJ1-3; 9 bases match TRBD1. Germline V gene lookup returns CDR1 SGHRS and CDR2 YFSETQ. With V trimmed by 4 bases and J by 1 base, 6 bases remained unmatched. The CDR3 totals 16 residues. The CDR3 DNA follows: TGCGCCAGCAGCAAGGGACAGGGAGCATCTGGAAACACCATATATTTT. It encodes CASSKGQGASGNTIYF.

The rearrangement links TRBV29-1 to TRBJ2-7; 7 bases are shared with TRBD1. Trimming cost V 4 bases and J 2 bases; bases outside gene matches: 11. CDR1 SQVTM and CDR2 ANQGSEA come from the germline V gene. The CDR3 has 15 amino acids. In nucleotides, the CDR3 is TGCAGCGTTGTGGATGCCGGGACAGCCACCTACGAGCAGTACTTC. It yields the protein CSVVDAGTATYEQYF.

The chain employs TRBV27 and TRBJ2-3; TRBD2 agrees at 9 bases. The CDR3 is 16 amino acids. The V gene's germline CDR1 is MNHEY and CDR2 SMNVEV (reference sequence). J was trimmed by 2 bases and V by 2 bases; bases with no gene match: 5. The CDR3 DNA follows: TGTGCCAGCAGTTTAGGTCTAGCGGGACACACAGATACGCAGTATTTT. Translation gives CASSLGLAGHTDTQYF.

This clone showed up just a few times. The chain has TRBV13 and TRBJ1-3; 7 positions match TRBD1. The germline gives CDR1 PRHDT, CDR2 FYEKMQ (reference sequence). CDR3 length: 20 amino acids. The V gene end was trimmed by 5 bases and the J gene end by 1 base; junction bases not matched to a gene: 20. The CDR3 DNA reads TGTGCCAGCAGCGACGACACCCCACTAATAGGGGGCGCGTCTGGAAACACCATATATTTT. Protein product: CASSDDTPLIGGASGNTIYF.

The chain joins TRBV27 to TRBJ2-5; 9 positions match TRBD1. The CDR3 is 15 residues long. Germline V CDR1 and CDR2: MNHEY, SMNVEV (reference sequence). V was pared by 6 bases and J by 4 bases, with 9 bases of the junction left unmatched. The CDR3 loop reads CASSQLQGAGETQYF. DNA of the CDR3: TGTGCCAGCAGCCAACTACAGGGGGCGGGAGAGACCCAGTACTTC.